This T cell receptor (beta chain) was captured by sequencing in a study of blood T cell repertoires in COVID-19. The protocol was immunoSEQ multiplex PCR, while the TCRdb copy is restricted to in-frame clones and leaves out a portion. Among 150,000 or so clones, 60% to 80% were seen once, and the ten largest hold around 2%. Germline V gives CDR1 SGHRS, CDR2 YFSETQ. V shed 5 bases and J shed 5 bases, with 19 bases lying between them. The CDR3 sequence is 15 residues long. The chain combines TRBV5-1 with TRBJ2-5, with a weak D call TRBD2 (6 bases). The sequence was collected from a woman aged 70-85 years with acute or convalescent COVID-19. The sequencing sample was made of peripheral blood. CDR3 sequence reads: CASRRSSRESETQYF. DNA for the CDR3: TGCGCCAGCAGAAGAAGTTCCCGGGAGAGTGAGACCCAGTACTTC.